This T cell receptor (beta chain) was captured by sequencing in a study of T cell changes during pregnancy in multiple sclerosis. V was shortened by 4 bases and J by 7 bases, with 16 bases between the two germline ends. From germline, CDR1 is MDHEN and CDR2 SYDVKM. CDR3 length: 14 amino acids. This table comes from immunoSEQ multiplex PCR, and its TCRdb copy is limited to in-frame clones, with some not included. In the table there are around 42,000 clones, 75% to 95% of which are singletons. The sequencing used CD4+ T cells from peripheral blood mononuclear cells, collected in the second trimester of pregnancy. This sequence was found in a female donor in good health, enrolled as a control in a pregnancy study. The V and J genes are TRBV28 and TRBJ1-2; D not resolved. The CDR3 here is CASSSGTGVLGYTF. CDR3 nucleotides: TGTGCCAGCAGTTCAGGTACGGGAGTTCTTGGCTACACCTTC.